This record looks at one TCR beta chain sequence and its context. The data originate from a study of cytotoxic CD8 clonotypes in ibrutinib-treated CLL. This CDR3 region has 14 residues. V was cut by 5 bases and J by 4 bases, with 14 bases left in between. Germline V gene sequence: CDR1 KGHSH, CDR2 LQKENI. Profiled with immunoSEQ multiplex PCR; TCRdb holds only in-frame clones, not every one. The sample includes some 200,000 clones, 72% seen only once; the top ten take over 10%. The clonotype comes from a human donor with chronic lymphocytic leukemia. The chain has TRBV18 and TRBJ1-2; D is perhaps TRBD1 (6 bases). The sequenced sample was PBMCs, obtained after 24 months of ibrutinib treatment. The CDR3 bases are TGTGCCAGCTCAACCGGGGGGCTCGGCTATGGCTACACCTTC. Translated, it gives CASSTGGLGYGYTF.